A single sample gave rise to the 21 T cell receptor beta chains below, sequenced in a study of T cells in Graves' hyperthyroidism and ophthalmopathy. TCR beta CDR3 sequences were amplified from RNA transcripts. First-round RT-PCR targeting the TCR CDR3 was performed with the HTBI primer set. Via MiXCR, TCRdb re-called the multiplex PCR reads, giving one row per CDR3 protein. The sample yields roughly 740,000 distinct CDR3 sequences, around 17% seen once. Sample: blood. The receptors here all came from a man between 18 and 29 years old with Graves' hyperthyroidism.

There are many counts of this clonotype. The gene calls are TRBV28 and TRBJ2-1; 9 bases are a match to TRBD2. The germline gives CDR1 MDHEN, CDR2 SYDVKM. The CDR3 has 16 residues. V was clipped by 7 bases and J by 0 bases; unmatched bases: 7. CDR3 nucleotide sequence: TGTGCCAGCACCGGGGTGCGGGAGGGCTCCTACAATGAGCAGTTCTTC. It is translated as CASTGVREGSYNEQFF. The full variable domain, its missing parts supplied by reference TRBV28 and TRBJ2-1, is DVKVTQSSRYLVKRTGEKVFLECVQDMDHENMFWYRQDPGLGLRLIYFSYDVKMKEKGDIPEGYSVSREKKERFSLILESASTNQTSMYLCASTGVREGSYNEQFFGPGTRLTVL.

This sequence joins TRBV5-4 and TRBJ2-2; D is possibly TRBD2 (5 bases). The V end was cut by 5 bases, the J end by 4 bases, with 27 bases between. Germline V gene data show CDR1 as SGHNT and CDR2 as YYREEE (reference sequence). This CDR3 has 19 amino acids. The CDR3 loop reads CASSLSLGRFYRGTGELFF. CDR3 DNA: TGTGCCAGCAGTTTGAGCCTCGGACGTTTTTACCGGGGCACCGGGGAGCTGTTTTTT.

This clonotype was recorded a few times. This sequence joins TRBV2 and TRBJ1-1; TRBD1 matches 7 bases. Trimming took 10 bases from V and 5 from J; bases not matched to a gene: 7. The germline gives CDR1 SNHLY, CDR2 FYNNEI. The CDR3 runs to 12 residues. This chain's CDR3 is CATRQGVTEAFF. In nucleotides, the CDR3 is TGTGCCACCCGACAGGGAGTGACTGAAGCTTTCTTT.

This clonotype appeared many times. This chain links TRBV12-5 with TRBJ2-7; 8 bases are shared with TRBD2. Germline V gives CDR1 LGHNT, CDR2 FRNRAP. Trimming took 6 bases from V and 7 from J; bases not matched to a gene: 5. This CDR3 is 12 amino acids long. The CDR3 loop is CASGPREGEQYF. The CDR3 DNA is TGTGCTAGTGGCCCCCGGGAGGGTGAGCAGTACTTC.

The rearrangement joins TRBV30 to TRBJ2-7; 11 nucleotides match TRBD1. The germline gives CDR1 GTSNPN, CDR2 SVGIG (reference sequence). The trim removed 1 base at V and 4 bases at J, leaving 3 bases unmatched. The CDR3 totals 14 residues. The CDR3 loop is CAWSAGQGAYEQYF. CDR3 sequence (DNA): TGTGCCTGGAGTGCCGGACAGGGGGCTTACGAGCAGTACTTC.

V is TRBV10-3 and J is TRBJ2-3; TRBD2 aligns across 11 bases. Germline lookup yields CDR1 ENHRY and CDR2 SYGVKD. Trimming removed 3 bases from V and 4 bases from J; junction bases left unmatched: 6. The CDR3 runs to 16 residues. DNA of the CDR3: TGTGCCATCAGTGATATACTAGCGGGAGTGGCAGATACGCAGTATTTT. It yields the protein CAISDILAGVADTQYF.

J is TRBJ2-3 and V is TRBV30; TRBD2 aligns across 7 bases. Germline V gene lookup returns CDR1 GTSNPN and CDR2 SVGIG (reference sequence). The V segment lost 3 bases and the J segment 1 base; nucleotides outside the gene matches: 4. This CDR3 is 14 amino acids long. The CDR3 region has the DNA TGTGCCTGGAGCAACGGACTAGGCACAGATACGCAGTATTTT. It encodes CAWSNGLGTDTQYF.

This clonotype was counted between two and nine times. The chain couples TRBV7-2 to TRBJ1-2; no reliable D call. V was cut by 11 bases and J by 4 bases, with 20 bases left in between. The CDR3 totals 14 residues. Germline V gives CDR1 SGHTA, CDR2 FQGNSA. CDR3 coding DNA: TGTGCCGGACCTGGCCTGGCCACCGTCTATGGCTACACCTTC. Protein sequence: CAGPGLATVYGYTF. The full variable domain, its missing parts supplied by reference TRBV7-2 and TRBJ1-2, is GAGVSQSPSNKVTEKGKDVELRCDPISGHTALYWYRQSLGQGLEFLIYFQGNSAPDKSGLPSDRFSAERTGGSVSTLTIQRTQQEDSAVYLCAGPGLATVYGYTFGSGTRLTVV.

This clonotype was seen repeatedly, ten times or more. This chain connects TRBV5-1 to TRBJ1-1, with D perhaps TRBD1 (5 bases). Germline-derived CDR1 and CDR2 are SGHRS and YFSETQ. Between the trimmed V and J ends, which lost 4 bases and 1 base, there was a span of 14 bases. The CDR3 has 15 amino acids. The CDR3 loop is CASSSQGAGNTEAFF. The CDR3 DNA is TGCGCCAGCAGCAGCCAGGGCGCGGGGAACACTGAAGCTTTCTTT.

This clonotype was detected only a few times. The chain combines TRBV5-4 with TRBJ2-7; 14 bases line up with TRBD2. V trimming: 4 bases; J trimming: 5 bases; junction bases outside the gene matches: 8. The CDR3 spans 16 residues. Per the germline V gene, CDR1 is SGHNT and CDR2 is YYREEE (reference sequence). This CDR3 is CASSPPGLAGENEQYF. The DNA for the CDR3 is TGTGCCAGCAGCCCGCCGGGACTAGCGGGAGAAAACGAGCAGTACTTC. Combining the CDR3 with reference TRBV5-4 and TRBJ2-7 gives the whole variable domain ETGVTQSPTHLIKTRGQQVTLRCSSQSGHNTVSWYQQALGQGPQFIFQYYREEENGRGNFPPRFSGLQFPNYSSELNVNALELDDSALYLCASSPPGLAGENEQYFGPGTRLTVT.

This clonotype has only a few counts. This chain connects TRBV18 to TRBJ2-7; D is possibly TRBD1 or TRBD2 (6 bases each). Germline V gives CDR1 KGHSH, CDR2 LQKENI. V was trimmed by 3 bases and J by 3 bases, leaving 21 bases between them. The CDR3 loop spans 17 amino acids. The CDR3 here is CASSPGVRGPLNYEQYF. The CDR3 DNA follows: TGTGCCAGCTCACCGGGGGTTCGGGGGCCTCTTAACTACGAGCAGTACTTC.

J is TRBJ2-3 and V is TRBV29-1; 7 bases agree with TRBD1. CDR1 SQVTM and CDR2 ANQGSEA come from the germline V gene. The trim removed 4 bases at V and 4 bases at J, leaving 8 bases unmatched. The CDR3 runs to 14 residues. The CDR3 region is CSVAGQPLPDTQYF. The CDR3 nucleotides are TGCAGCGTTGCGGGACAGCCGTTACCAGATACGCAGTATTTT.

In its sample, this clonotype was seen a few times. CDR3 sequence: CASSETRGVYEQYF. CDR3 in DNA: TGTGCCAGCAGTGAAACCCGGGGCGTCTACGAGCAGTACTTC. V and J are TRBV6-1 and TRBJ2-7, with D possibly called TRBD1 or TRBD2 (5 bases each). Germline CDR1 is MNHNS and CDR2 is SASEGT. The CDR3 is 14 residues long. Trimming left V 2 bases short and J 3 bases short, with 11 bases between.

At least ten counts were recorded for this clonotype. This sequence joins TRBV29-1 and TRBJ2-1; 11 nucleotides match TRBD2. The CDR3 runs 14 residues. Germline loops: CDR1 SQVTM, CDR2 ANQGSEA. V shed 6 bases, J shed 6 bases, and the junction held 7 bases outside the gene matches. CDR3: CSVGLAGFFNEQFF. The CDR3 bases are TGCAGCGTCGGACTAGCGGGCTTTTTCAATGAGCAGTTCTTC.

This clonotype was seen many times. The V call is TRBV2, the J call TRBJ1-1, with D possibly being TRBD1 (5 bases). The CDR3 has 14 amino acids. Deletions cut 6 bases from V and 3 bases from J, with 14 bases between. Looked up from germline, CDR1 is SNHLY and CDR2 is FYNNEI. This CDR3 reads CASRLGDWDTEAFF. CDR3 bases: TGTGCCAGCAGGCTGGGGGATTGGGACACTGAAGCTTTCTTT.

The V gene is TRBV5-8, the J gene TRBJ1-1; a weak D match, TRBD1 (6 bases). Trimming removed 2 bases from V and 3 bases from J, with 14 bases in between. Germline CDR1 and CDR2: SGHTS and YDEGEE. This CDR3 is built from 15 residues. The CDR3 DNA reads TGTGCCAGCAGCTTCTTACAGGGTTTCGACACTGAAGCTTTCTTT. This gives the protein CASSFLQGFDTEAFF.

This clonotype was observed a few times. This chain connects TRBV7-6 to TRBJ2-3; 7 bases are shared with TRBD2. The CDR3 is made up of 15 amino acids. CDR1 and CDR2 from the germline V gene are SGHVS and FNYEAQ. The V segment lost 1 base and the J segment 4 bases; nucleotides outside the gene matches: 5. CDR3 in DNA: TGTGCCAGCAGCTTAGGAGCGGGAAGGCCAGATACGCAGTATTTT. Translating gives CASSLGAGRPDTQYF.

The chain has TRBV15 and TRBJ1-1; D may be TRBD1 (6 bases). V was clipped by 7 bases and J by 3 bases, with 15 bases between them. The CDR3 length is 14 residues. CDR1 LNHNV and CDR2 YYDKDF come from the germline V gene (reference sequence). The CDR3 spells CATTAGGADTEAFF. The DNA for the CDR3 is TGTGCCACCACGGCGGGGGGCGCGGACACTGAAGCTTTCTTT.

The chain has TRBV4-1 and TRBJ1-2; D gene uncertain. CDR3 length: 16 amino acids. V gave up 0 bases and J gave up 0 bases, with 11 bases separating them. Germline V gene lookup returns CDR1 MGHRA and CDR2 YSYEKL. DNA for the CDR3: TGCGCCAGCAGCCAAGATATCGCATCGCCTAACTATGGCTACACCTTC. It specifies CASSQDIASPNYGYTF.

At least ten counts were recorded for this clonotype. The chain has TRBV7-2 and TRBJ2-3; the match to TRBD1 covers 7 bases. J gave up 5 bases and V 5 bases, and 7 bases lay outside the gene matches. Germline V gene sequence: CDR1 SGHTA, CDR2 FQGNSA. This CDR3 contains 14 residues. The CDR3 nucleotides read TGTGCCAGCAGCCTAAGACAGGGCGGAGATACGCAGTATTTT. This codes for CASSLRQGGDTQYF.

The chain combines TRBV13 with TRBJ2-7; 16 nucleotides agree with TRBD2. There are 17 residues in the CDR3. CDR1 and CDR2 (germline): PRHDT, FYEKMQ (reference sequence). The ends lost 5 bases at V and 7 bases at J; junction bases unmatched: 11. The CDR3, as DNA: TGTGCCAGCAGCCCAAGGGGACTAGCGGGAGGGCCGGGTGAGCAGTACTTC. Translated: CASSPRGLAGGPGEQYF.